These 17 T cell receptor beta chains originate from one sample sequenced in a study of cytomegalovirus exposure and HLA in healthy donors. TCRdb's table, derived via immunoSEQ multiplex PCR, lists solely in-frame clones and lacks some. The repertoire has over 100,000 clones, about nine tenths of them found once; the top ten carry roughly 2.2%. Sequencing input: PBMCs. These receptors all come from a woman under 30 in good health and CMV-seronegative.

CDR3 bases: TGTGCCAGCACCCGTATGGGGCTAGAGACCCAGTACTTC. Protein: CASTRMGLETQYF. The chain has TRBV6-5 and TRBJ2-5; D possibly corresponds to TRBD1 (5 bases). V was shortened by 7 bases and J by 4 bases, with 13 bases between the two germline ends. CDR1 is MNHEY and CDR2 is SVGAGI in the germline V gene. The length of the CDR3 is 13 residues.

The V gene is TRBV7-8, the J gene TRBJ2-7, with 7 bases fitting TRBD2. From germline, CDR1 is SGHVS and CDR2 FQNEAQ. This CDR3 is 14 amino acids long. The junction had 8 bases not matched to a gene; V was cut back by 6 bases and J by 3 bases. This CDR3 is CASSSGLGDYEQYF. The CDR3 nucleotides are TGTGCCAGCAGTTCCGGACTAGGTGACTACGAGCAGTACTTC.

This chain uses TRBV4-2 with TRBJ1-5, with a possible D match to TRBD1 (6 bases). CDR3 length: 17 residues. From germline, CDR1 is LGHNA and CDR2 YNFKEQ. The V end was cut by 4 bases, the J end by 3 bases, with 19 bases between. The CDR3 nucleotides are TGTGCCAGCAGCCGACACATAGGGGGGGACCTCAATCAGCCCCAGCATTTT. It yields the protein CASSRHIGGDLNQPQHF.

The chain employs TRBV7-8 and TRBJ1-6, with D unresolved. The length of the CDR3 is 17 residues. Germline values: CDR1 SGHVS, CDR2 FQNEAQ. Trimming removed 0 bases at V and 0 bases at J, with 9 bases between. This CDR3 is CASSLARSHSYNSPLHF. Written as DNA, the CDR3 is TGTGCCAGCAGCTTAGCGCGTTCTCACTCCTATAATTCACCCCTCCACTTT.

V usage is TRBV6-5 and J usage is TRBJ1-4; 7 nucleotides agree with TRBD1. This CDR3 region has 12 residues. V lost 8 bases, J lost 8 bases, and 5 bases stayed unmatched. In germline, CDR1 is MNHEY, CDR2 SVGAGI. The CDR3 DNA follows: TGTGCCAGCCGGGACAGACGAGAAAAACTGTTTTTT. Translated, it gives CASRDRREKLFF.

This sequence joins TRBV4-2 and TRBJ2-2; a weak D match, TRBD2 (5 bases). This CDR3 has 17 residues. Germline-derived CDR1 and CDR2 are LGHNA and YNFKEQ. V was clipped by 4 bases and J by 2 bases, with 17 bases between them. CDR3 sequence: CASSLPSPLNNTGELFF. CDR3 DNA sequence: TGTGCCAGCAGCCTACCTAGCCCTCTGAACAACACCGGGGAGCTGTTTTTT.

The J gene is TRBJ2-3, the V gene TRBV6-1, with 8 bases lining up with TRBD1. Germline assignment: CDR1 MNHNS and CDR2 SASEGT. Trimming at V came to 6 bases and at J to 4 bases, leaving 3 bases not matched to a gene. This CDR3 is built from 13 residues. The CDR3 nucleotides read TGTGCCAGCAGAGCAGGGGGCGCAGATACGCAGTATTTT. Translation: CASRAGGADTQYF.

The chain uses TRBV7-2 and TRBJ2-3; D not resolved. Germline-derived CDR1 and CDR2 are SGHTA and FQGNSA. With 5 bases removed from V and 3 bases from J, the gap between germline ends came to 9 bases. The CDR3 runs to 13 residues. The CDR3 DNA reads as TGTGCCAGCAGCCTCCTATATACAGATACGCAGTATTTT. Translated, it gives CASSLLYTDTQYF. Drawing the rest from reference TRBV7-2 and TRBJ2-3, the complete variable domain is GAGVSQSPSNKVTEKGKDVELRCDPISGHTALYWYRQSLGQGLEFLIYFQGNSAPDKSGLPSDRFSAERTGGSVSTLTIQRTQQEDSAVYLCASSLLYTDTQYFGPGTRLTVL.

V usage is TRBV28 and J usage is TRBJ2-1; D possibly corresponds to TRBD1 (8 bases). The CDR3 runs to 18 residues. The germline V gene encodes CDR1 MDHEN and CDR2 SYDVKM. The germline V and J ends were trimmed by 5 bases and 0 bases, with 20 bases remaining between them. The CDR3 DNA sequence: TGTGCCAGCAGTCCGGGTCACACAGGGGGGGGCTCCTACAATGAGCAGTTCTTC. This encodes CASSPGHTGGGSYNEQFF.

This chain joins TRBV6-6 and TRBJ1-4; 8 bases agree with TRBD1. Trimming at V came to 7 bases and at J to 7 bases, leaving 8 bases not matched to a gene. The CDR3 has 14 residues. Germline CDR1 is MNHNY and CDR2 is SVGAGI (reference sequence). CDR3 nucleotides: TGTGCCAGCACCCCCGTTGGGACAGGTGAAAAACTGTTTTTT. It translates to CASTPVGTGEKLFF.

This chain connects TRBV27 to TRBJ1-6; TRBD1 matches at 8 bases. After removal of 6 bases from V and 14 bases from J, the junction contained 6 bases not matched to a gene. CDR3 size: 12 residues. The germline V gene has CDR1 MNHEY and CDR2 SMNVEV (reference sequence). The CDR3 is CASSPQGATLHF. The CDR3 nucleotides are TGTGCCAGCAGCCCCCAGGGGGCGACCCTCCACTTT.

The chain employs TRBV27 and TRBJ2-1, with 12 bases lining up with TRBD2. The V and J ends lost 10 bases and 6 bases, in that order; junction bases with no gene match: 4. CDR1 MNHEY and CDR2 SMNVEV come from the germline V gene (reference sequence). The CDR3 extends over 13 amino acids. The CDR3 sequence: CATLAGGSNEQFF. CDR3 nucleotides: TGTGCCACGCTAGCGGGAGGGAGCAATGAGCAGTTCTTC.

The V gene is TRBV2, the J gene TRBJ2-7, with 7 positions matching TRBD1. The germline V gene encodes CDR1 SNHLY and CDR2 FYNNEI. J lost 3 bases, V lost 7 bases, and 6 bases had no gene match. The CDR3 totals 13 residues. CDR3 in amino acids: CASTAAGGYEQYF. DNA for the CDR3: TGTGCCAGCACCGCTGCAGGGGGCTACGAGCAGTACTTC.

J is TRBJ2-6 and V is TRBV11-1; a possible D gene is TRBD2 (5 bases). The CDR3 contains 15 residues. V gave up 10 bases and J gave up 0 bases, with 13 bases separating them. Germline CDR1 is SGHAT and CDR2 is FQDESV (reference sequence). This chain's CDR3 is CAIGRGSSGANVLTF. CDR3 coding DNA: TGTGCCATCGGACGGGGATCCTCTGGGGCCAACGTCCTGACTTTC.

The chain couples TRBV5-1 to TRBJ1-5, with D possibly being TRBD1 (6 bases). The length of the CDR3 is 15 residues. Trimming took off 0 bases at V and 7 bases at J, with 14 bases between the two ends. Germline V gives CDR1 SGHRS, CDR2 YFSETQ. For the CDR3, the DNA is TGCGCCAGCAGCTTGGCAGGGGCACTTGGGCAGCCCCAGCATTTT. Encoded protein: CASSLAGALGQPQHF.

The chain is built from TRBV4-2 and TRBJ2-5; the match to TRBD2 covers 7 bases. The junction had 6 bases not matched to a gene; V was cut back by 1 base and J by 4 bases. Germline V gives CDR1 LGHNA, CDR2 YNFKEQ. The length of the CDR3 is 15 residues. The CDR3 loop is CASSQGRGGIETQYF. In nucleotides, the CDR3 is TGTGCCAGCAGCCAAGGACGGGGAGGGATAGAGACCCAGTACTTC.

Only one count was recorded for this clone. V is TRBV7-7 and J is TRBJ1-4; D is uncertain. Trimming shortened V by 5 bases and J by 3 bases, and 19 bases separated the two germline ends. CDR1 and CDR2 (germline): SSHAT, FNYEAQ (reference sequence). The CDR3 totals 17 residues. The chain's CDR3 is CASSPSRPGQPNEKLFF. CDR3 in DNA: TGTGCCAGCAGCCCCTCACGCCCCGGTCAACCTAATGAAAAACTGTTTTTT. The complete variable domain, with remaining parts taken from reference TRBV7-7 and TRBJ1-4, reads GAGVSQSPRYKVTKRGQDVTLRCDPISSHATLYWYQQALGQGPEFLTYFNYEAQPDKSGLPSDRFSAERPEGSISTLTIQRTEQRDSAMYRCASSPSRPGQPNEKLFFGSGTQLSVL.